This is a list of T cell receptor beta chains from one sample in a study of CD8 T cells in ankylosing spondylitis. One entry per CDR3 protein, called by TCRdb with MiXCR from the 5' RACE reads. This repertoire shows hundreds of thousands of distinct CDR3 sequences, 25% to 30% found once; its top ten account for 0.89%. The sample taken for sequencing was blood, either unsorted or a sorted T cell fraction (not recorded which). These receptors all come from a male donor with ankylosing spondylitis. Each CDR3 is given with its conserved first and last residue. Fields, in order: clone size, J gene, V gene, D gene, CDR3 protein, CDR3 DNA. A D gene is named only where the DNA matches it firmly. Size is stated for part of the rows, as once, few or many counts, or as a class when the clone is expanded.

abundance: -
j_gene: TRBJ2-2
v_gene: TRBV3-1
d_gene: TRBD2
CDR3aa: CASSRPLVAGYTGELFF
CDR3nt: TGTGCCAGCAGCCGCCCACTCGTAGCGGGATACACCGGGGAGCTGTTTTTT

abundance: few
j_gene: TRBJ1-2
v_gene: TRBV7-9
d_gene: -
CDR3aa: CASSVGQYGYTF
CDR3nt: TGTGCCAGCAGCGTCGGACAGTATGGCTACACCTTC

abundance: -
j_gene: TRBJ1-1
v_gene: TRBV5-1
d_gene: -
CDR3aa: CASSLWGGNTEAFF
CDR3nt: TGCGCCAGCAGCTTGTGGGGAGGCAACACTGAAGCTTTCTTT

abundance: once
j_gene: TRBJ1-1
v_gene: TRBV19
d_gene: TRBD1
CDR3aa: CASSITGVNTEAFF
CDR3nt: TGTGCCAGTAGTATTACAGGGGTGAACACTGAAGCTTTCTTT

abundance: -
j_gene: TRBJ1-1
v_gene: TRBV11-2
d_gene: -
CDR3aa: CASSLEQWNTEAFF
CDR3nt: TGTGCCAGCAGCTTAGAACAGTGGAACACTGAAGCTTTCTTT

abundance: -
j_gene: TRBJ1-3
v_gene: TRBV29-1
d_gene: -
CDR3aa: CSGQWLGGDTIYF
CDR3nt: TGCAGCGGCCAGTGGTTGGGGGGGGACACCATATATTTT

abundance: -
j_gene: TRBJ1-4
v_gene: TRBV7-9
d_gene: TRBD1
CDR3aa: CASSFVRGPATNEKLFF
CDR3nt: TGTGCCAGCAGCTTCGTCAGGGGGCCCGCAACTAATGAAAAACTGTTTTTT

abundance: -
j_gene: TRBJ1-1
v_gene: TRBV20-1
d_gene: -
CDR3aa: CSARKGSTEAFF
CDR3nt: TGCAGTGCTAGGAAGGGGAGCACTGAAGCTTTCTTT

abundance: few
j_gene: TRBJ2-1
v_gene: TRBV10-3
d_gene: TRBD2
CDR3aa: CAISPTSGTNEQFF
CDR3nt: TGTGCCATCAGCCCGACTAGCGGGACGAATGAGCAGTTCTTC

abundance: few
j_gene: TRBJ1-1
v_gene: TRBV7-8
d_gene: -
CDR3aa: CASSLRPGQRAEAFF
CDR3nt: TGTGCCAGCAGCTTAAGACCGGGACAAAGGGCTGAAGCTTTCTTT

abundance: -
j_gene: TRBJ2-3
v_gene: TRBV11-2
d_gene: TRBD2
CDR3aa: CASSSGTSLYF
CDR3nt: TGTGCCAGCAGCTCCGGGACTAGTCTGTATTTT

abundance: -
j_gene: TRBJ2-2
v_gene: TRBV6-4
d_gene: -
CDR3aa: CASRLERTGELFF
CDR3nt: TGTGCCAGCAGACTAGAAAGAACCGGGGAGCTGTTTTTT

abundance: -
j_gene: TRBJ2-4
v_gene: TRBV27
d_gene: TRBD1
CDR3aa: CASSFGQGGIQYF
CDR3nt: TGTGCCAGCAGTTTCGGACAGGGTGGCATTCAGTACTTC

abundance: few
j_gene: TRBJ2-1
v_gene: TRBV5-1
d_gene: TRBD1
CDR3aa: CASSSSAQGVSYNEQFF
CDR3nt: TGCGCCAGCAGCTCGAGTGCCCAGGGGGTTAGCTACAATGAGCAGTTCTTC

abundance: once
j_gene: TRBJ2-1
v_gene: TRBV11-2
d_gene: TRBD2
CDR3aa: CASSFQLADNEQFF
CDR3nt: TGTGCCAGCAGCTTTCAACTAGCGGACAATGAGCAGTTCTTC

abundance: few
j_gene: TRBJ1-5
v_gene: TRBV27
d_gene: TRBD1
CDR3aa: CASRPSTGGYQPQHF
CDR3nt: TGTGCCAGCAGGCCCTCGACAGGGGGATATCAGCCCCAGCATTTT

abundance: few
j_gene: TRBJ1-3
v_gene: TRBV7-9
d_gene: -
CDR3aa: CASSPDTVVDTIYF
CDR3nt: TGTGCCAGCAGCCCCGACACGGTAGTGGACACCATATATTTT

abundance: once
j_gene: TRBJ2-3
v_gene: TRBV20-1
d_gene: -
CDR3aa: CSVRTPGGRGTDTQYF
CDR3nt: TGCAGTGTTAGGACCCCTGGAGGCAGGGGCACAGATACGCAGTATTTT

abundance: -
j_gene: TRBJ2-1
v_gene: TRBV7-2
d_gene: TRBD2
CDR3aa: CASSSGLAGVVDEQFF
CDR3nt: TGTGCCAGCAGCTCGGGACTAGCGGGAGTAGTTGATGAGCAGTTCTTC

abundance: few
j_gene: TRBJ1-4
v_gene: TRBV7-2
d_gene: TRBD1
CDR3aa: CASSSDRGDEKLFF
CDR3nt: TGTGCCAGCAGCTCGGACAGGGGAGATGAAAAACTGTTTTTT

abundance: few
j_gene: TRBJ2-1
v_gene: TRBV6-4
d_gene: TRBD2
CDR3aa: CASSPDSGRALHEQFF
CDR3nt: TGTGCCAGCAGCCCGGATAGCGGGAGGGCCCTCCATGAGCAGTTCTTC

abundance: -
j_gene: TRBJ2-2
v_gene: TRBV5-1
d_gene: -
CDR3aa: CASSQRNTGELFF
CDR3nt: TGCGCCAGCAGCCAAAGGAATACCGGGGAGCTGTTTTTT

abundance: few
j_gene: TRBJ2-3
v_gene: TRBV15
d_gene: -
CDR3aa: CATSRDLLNTDTQYF
CDR3nt: TGTGCCACCAGCAGAGACCTTTTAAACACAGATACGCAGTATTTT

abundance: few
j_gene: TRBJ2-5
v_gene: TRBV5-1
d_gene: TRBD1
CDR3aa: CASSWGTGRQETQYF
CDR3nt: TGCGCCAGCAGTTGGGGGACAGGGAGGCAAGAGACCCAGTACTTC

abundance: few
j_gene: TRBJ2-1
v_gene: TRBV7-9
d_gene: -
CDR3aa: CASSLTALSEQFF
CDR3nt: TGTGCCAGCAGCTTAACAGCCCTCAGTGAGCAGTTCTTC

abundance: few
j_gene: TRBJ1-5
v_gene: TRBV10-3
d_gene: -
CDR3aa: CAISEHSSNQPQHF
CDR3nt: TGTGCCATCAGTGAGCACAGTAGCAATCAGCCCCAGCATTTT

abundance: -
j_gene: TRBJ1-4
v_gene: TRBV12-3/TRBV12-4
d_gene: TRBD1
CDR3aa: CASSPRTGGNEKLFF
CDR3nt: TGTGCCAGCAGCCCCCGAACAGGGGGGAATGAAAAACTGTTTTTT

abundance: -
j_gene: TRBJ1-6
v_gene: TRBV19
d_gene: -
CDR3aa: CASRPRDMNSPLHF
CDR3nt: TGTGCCAGTAGACCGAGGGATATGAATTCACCCCTCCACTTT

abundance: -
j_gene: TRBJ1-6
v_gene: TRBV3-1
d_gene: TRBD1
CDR3aa: CASSQAIQGASPLHF
CDR3nt: TGTGCCAGCAGCCAAGCGATACAGGGGGCTTCACCCCTCCACTTT

abundance: once
j_gene: TRBJ2-2
v_gene: TRBV2
d_gene: -
CDR3aa: CASSEIPNTGELFF
CDR3nt: TGTGCCAGCAGTGAAATCCCGAACACCGGGGAGCTGTTTTTT

abundance: -
j_gene: TRBJ1-1
v_gene: TRBV3-1
d_gene: -
CDR3aa: CASSQDVGNEAFF
CDR3nt: TGTGCCAGCAGCCAAGATGTGGGTAATGAAGCTTTCTTT

abundance: many
j_gene: TRBJ2-1
v_gene: TRBV29-1
d_gene: TRBD2
CDR3aa: CSVTSVGYNEQFF
CDR3nt: TGCAGCGTCACTAGCGTAGGGTACAATGAGCAGTTCTTC

abundance: few
j_gene: TRBJ2-1
v_gene: TRBV4-2
d_gene: -
CDR3aa: CASAREGLLGEQFF
CDR3nt: TGTGCCAGCGCCCGAGAGGGGCTCCTGGGTGAGCAGTTCTTC

abundance: -
j_gene: TRBJ1-4
v_gene: TRBV6-1
d_gene: -
CDR3aa: CASSEGSGNEKLFF
CDR3nt: TGTGCCAGCAGTGAGGGGTCAGGGAATGAAAAACTGTTTTTT

abundance: -
j_gene: TRBJ1-1
v_gene: TRBV29-1
d_gene: -
CDR3aa: CSGGENTEAFF
CDR3nt: TGCAGCGGAGGGGAGAACACTGAAGCTTTCTTT

abundance: -
j_gene: TRBJ2-5
v_gene: TRBV29-1
d_gene: -
CDR3aa: CSAQRGIQETQYF
CDR3nt: TGCAGCGCCCAACGCGGTATCCAAGAGACCCAGTACTTC

abundance: -
j_gene: TRBJ2-3
v_gene: TRBV11-3
d_gene: -
CDR3aa: CASSLGLLGSTDTQYF
CDR3nt: TGTGCCAGCAGCTTAGGACTGCTAGGTAGCACAGATACGCAGTATTTT

abundance: -
j_gene: TRBJ2-7
v_gene: TRBV24-1
d_gene: -
CDR3aa: CATSDWGEPHEQYF
CDR3nt: TGTGCCACCAGTGATTGGGGGGAGCCCCACGAGCAGTACTTC

abundance: -
j_gene: TRBJ2-7
v_gene: TRBV20-1
d_gene: TRBD1
CDR3aa: CSAEGDRHSYEQYF
CDR3nt: TGCAGTGCAGAGGGGGACAGGCACTCCTACGAGCAGTACTTC